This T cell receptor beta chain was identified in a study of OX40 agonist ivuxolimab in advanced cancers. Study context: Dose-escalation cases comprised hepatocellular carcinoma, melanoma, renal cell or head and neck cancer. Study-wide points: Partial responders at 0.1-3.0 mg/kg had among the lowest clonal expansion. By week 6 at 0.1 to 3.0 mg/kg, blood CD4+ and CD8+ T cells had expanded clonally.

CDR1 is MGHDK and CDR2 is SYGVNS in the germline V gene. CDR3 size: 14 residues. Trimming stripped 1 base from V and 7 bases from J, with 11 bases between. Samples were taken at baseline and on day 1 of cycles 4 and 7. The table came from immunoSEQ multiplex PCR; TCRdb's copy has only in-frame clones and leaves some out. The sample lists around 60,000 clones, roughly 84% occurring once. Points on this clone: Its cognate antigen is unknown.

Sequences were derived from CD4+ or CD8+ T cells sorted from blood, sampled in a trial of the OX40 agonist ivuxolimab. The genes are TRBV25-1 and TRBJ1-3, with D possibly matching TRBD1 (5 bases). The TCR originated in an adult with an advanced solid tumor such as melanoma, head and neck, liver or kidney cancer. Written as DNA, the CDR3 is TGTGCCAGCAGTGAATGGAGGGGCAGGAACACCATATATTTT. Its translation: CASSEWRGRNTIYF.